A selection of T cell receptor beta chains follows, all from one sample in a study of control samples from healthy donors and cancer patients. Using immunoSEQ multiplex PCR, the repertoire was profiled, and TCRdb retains in-frame clones only, with some absent. The sample yields 95,000 to 100,000 clones, approximately 82% seen once. Sample: blood. The receptor source for this set is a man aged 60 to 69 in good health. The CDR3 runs from the conserved cysteine through the conserved F or W. A D gene is named only where the DNA matches it firmly. Some rows have no size entry. The others give once, few or many, or a class for an expanded clone.

CDR3: CASSFNRNTEAFF
DNA: TGTGCCAGTAGTTTCAACAGGAACACTGAAGCTTTCTTT
V: TRBV19
J: TRBJ1-1
length: 13
size: .
D: .

CDR3: CASSQGGGRTDTQYF
DNA: TGCGCCAGCAGCCAAGGGGGCGGACGCACAGATACGCAGTATTTT
V: TRBV4-1
J: TRBJ2-3
length: 15
size: few
D: .

CDR3: CASRPRTDNSYEQYF
DNA: TGTGCAAGTCGACCCCGGACCGACAACTCCTACGAGCAGTACTTC
V: TRBV12-2
J: TRBJ2-7
length: 15
size: .
D: .

CDR3: CASSLGAASTDTQYF
DNA: TGTGCCAGCAGTTTAGGCGCCGCTAGCACAGATACGCAGTATTTT
V: TRBV27
J: TRBJ2-3
length: 15
size: .
D: .

CDR3: CASKQGSTEAFF
DNA: TGTGCCAGTAAGCAGGGAAGCACTGAAGCTTTCTTT
V: TRBV19
J: TRBJ1-1
length: 12
size: .
D: .

CDR3: CASSGASGRPGSYNEQFF
DNA: TGTGCCAGCAGTGGGGCTAGCGGGAGGCCTGGCTCCTACAATGAGCAGTTCTTC
V: TRBV6-1
J: TRBJ2-1
length: 18
size: .
D: TRBD2

CDR3: CASRRGARQPQHF
DNA: TGTGCCAGCAGGCGGGGCGCGAGGCAGCCCCAGCATTTT
V: TRBV6-5
J: TRBJ1-5
length: 13
size: .
D: .

CDR3: CASVSGEAKNIQYF
DNA: TGTGCCAGCGTAAGCGGAGAAGCCAAAAACATTCAGTACTTC
V: TRBV28
J: TRBJ2-4
length: 14
size: .
D: .

CDR3: CASSQETQYF
DNA: TGTGCCAGCAGCCAAGAGACGCAGTATTTT
V: TRBV11-1
J: TRBJ2-3
length: 10
size: .
D: .

CDR3: CASSIDGYEQYF
DNA: TGTGCCAGTAGTATAGATGGGTACGAGCAGTACTTC
V: TRBV19
J: TRBJ2-7
length: 12
size: .
D: .

CDR3: CASSLGATGGVSGYTF
DNA: TGCGCCAGCAGCTTGGGGGCGACAGGGGGCGTTAGTGGCTACACCTTC
V: TRBV5-1
J: TRBJ1-2
length: 16
size: .
D: TRBD1

CDR3: CASSAQGTNTGELFF
DNA: TGTGCCAGCAGTGCCCAGGGTACTAACACCGGGGAGCTGTTTTTT
V: TRBV6-4
J: TRBJ2-2
length: 15
size: .
D: .

CDR3: CASSLGAPNTGELFF
DNA: TGCGCCAGCAGCTTAGGGGCGCCGAACACCGGGGAGCTGTTTTTT
V: TRBV5-1
J: TRBJ2-2
length: 15
size: few
D: .

CDR3: CASSFDRVNTEAFF
DNA: TGTGCCAGCAGCTTCGACAGGGTGAACACTGAAGCTTTCTTT
V: TRBV11-2
J: TRBJ1-1
length: 14
size: .
D: TRBD1

CDR3: CASKRTVNQPQHF
DNA: TGTGCCAGCAAACGCACAGTCAATCAGCCCCAGCATTTT
V: TRBV2
J: TRBJ1-5
length: 13
size: few
D: .

CDR3: CASSQSGASYGYTF
DNA: TGCGCCAGCAGTCAATCCGGGGCCTCCTATGGCTACACCTTC
V: TRBV23-1
J: TRBJ1-2
length: 14
size: .
D: .

CDR3: CASSLSRDQPQHF
DNA: TGTGCCAGCAGTTTATCGCGGGATCAGCCCCAGCATTTT
V: TRBV27
J: TRBJ1-5
length: 13
size: .
D: .

CDR3: CAWSVKRGLIRSYEQYF
DNA: TGTGCCTGGAGTGTTAAAAGGGGACTGATTCGCTCCTACGAGCAGTACTTC
V: TRBV30
J: TRBJ2-7
length: 17
size: .
D: .

CDR3: CASSRVVGLAGRGETQYF
DNA: TGTGCCAGCAGCCGTGTGGTTGGACTAGCGGGACGGGGTGAGACCCAGTACTTC
V: TRBV4-2
J: TRBJ2-5
length: 18
size: few
D: TRBD2

CDR3: CSVSSLYLEDEQFF
DNA: TGCAGCGTTAGCAGTCTGTACCTTGAAGATGAGCAGTTCTTC
V: TRBV29-1
J: TRBJ2-1
length: 14
size: once
D: .

CDR3: CASSRDRANSPLHF
DNA: TGTGCCAGCAGCCGGGACAGAGCTAATTCACCCCTCCACTTT
V: TRBV2
J: TRBJ1-6
length: 14
size: few
D: TRBD1

CDR3: CASSPGRSGYGYTF
DNA: TGTGCCAGCAGCCCGGGACGCTCGGGCTATGGCTACACCTTC
V: TRBV5-4
J: TRBJ1-2
length: 14
size: .
D: .

CDR3: CATKEGSYNEQFF
DNA: TGTGCCACCAAGGAAGGGTCCTACAATGAGCAGTTCTTC
V: TRBV13
J: TRBJ2-1
length: 13
size: .
D: .

CDR3: CASSLSPSGEQYF
DNA: TGCGCCAGCAGCCTGAGCCCCTCTGGGGAGCAGTACTTC
V: TRBV5-1
J: TRBJ2-7
length: 13
size: .
D: .

CDR3: CASSRVEQETQYF
DNA: TGCGCCAGCAGCCGCGTGGAACAAGAGACCCAGTACTTC
V: TRBV5-1
J: TRBJ2-5
length: 13
size: once
D: .

CDR3: CASSASVLAVSSYNEQFF
DNA: TGTGCCAGCAGTGCTTCGGTACTAGCTGTAAGCTCCTACAATGAGCAGTTCTTC
V: TRBV6-1
J: TRBJ2-1
length: 18
size: .
D: .

CDR3: CASRSAMGTGELFF
DNA: TGCGCCAGCAGGTCCGCAATGGGCACCGGGGAGCTGTTTTTT
V: TRBV5-1
J: TRBJ2-2
length: 14
size: .
D: .

CDR3: CATSRPGQGALYEQYF
DNA: TGTGCCACCAGCAGACCGGGACAGGGGGCTTTATACGAGCAGTACTTC
V: TRBV15
J: TRBJ2-7
length: 16
size: .
D: TRBD1

CDR3: CASSSSSTLQETQYF
DNA: TGTGCCAGCAGCTCCTCGTCGACGCTACAAGAGACCCAGTACTTC
V: TRBV7-9
J: TRBJ2-5
length: 15
size: .
D: .

CDR3: CARGGRGGYGYTF
DNA: TGTGCCCGGGGGGGCAGGGGCGGCTATGGCTACACCTTC
V: TRBV19
J: TRBJ1-2
length: 13
size: .
D: .

CDR3: CASSPSHPRRQVNTEAFF
DNA: TGTGCCAGCAGCCCATCACACCCCCGGAGACAGGTGAACACTGAAGCTTTCTTT
V: TRBV7-9
J: TRBJ1-1
length: 18
size: .
D: .

CDR3: CAWSPGTLSTDTQYF
DNA: TGTGCCTGGAGTCCCGGGACCCTGAGCACAGATACGCAGTATTTT
V: TRBV30
J: TRBJ2-3
length: 15
size: .
D: .

CDR3: CASSPDSFYGYTF
DNA: TGTGCCAGCAGCCCCGACAGTTTCTATGGCTACACCTTC
V: TRBV11-2
J: TRBJ1-2
length: 13
size: .
D: .

CDR3: CASSSTGQGRWLASLEQYF
DNA: TGTGCCAGCAGCTCAACGGGACAGGGTCGGTGGTTGGCTTCTCTCGAGCAGTACTTC
V: TRBV28
J: TRBJ2-7
length: 19
size: .
D: TRBD1

CDR3: CAWSGPGNTIYF
DNA: TGTGCCTGGAGCGGGCCCGGAAACACCATATATTTT
V: TRBV30
J: TRBJ1-3
length: 12
size: once
D: .